The present TCR beta chain was sequenced within a study of cytomegalovirus exposure and HLA in healthy donors. Broader study findings: Three chains linked to CMV were shown in vitro to be specific for CMV antigens. The study labeled 164 TCR beta chains cytomegalovirus-associated. TRBV6-2, TRBV6-3 and some other V segments were unresolvable in 87-base-pair reads. Evidence from a later analysis indicated that most CMV-associated TCR beta chains looked HLA-restricted.

With 8 bases removed from V and 8 bases from J, the gap between germline ends came to 19 bases. The CDR3 sequence is 14 residues long. CDR1 is MGHRA and CDR2 is YSYEKL in the germline V gene. For this clone: Its target is not known.

Both 60 Vbeta primers and 13 Jbeta primers went into the PCR. The method was immunoSEQ multiplex PCR; TCRdb's version includes in-frame clones alone and lacks a portion of them. The table includes roughly 140,000 clones, over 80% detected once. This TCR derives from a male donor in good health and CMV-seronegative. V usage is TRBV4-1 and J usage is TRBJ2-1, with D possibly being TRBD2 (7 bases). The sequenced material came from PBMCs. CDR3 DNA sequence: TGCGCCAGCGAGGAGGTCGGGGGGCTAGATGAGCAGTTCTTC. Its protein product is CASEEVGGLDEQFF.